This T cell receptor (beta chain) was captured by sequencing in a study of beta chain features in type 1 diabetes. Background on the study: Age, gender and cell yields were similar between patients and healthy donors. Findings of the study overall: In comparison with healthy donors, patients had naive, central memory and Treg TCRB repertoires that appeared more similar.

The whole isolated RNA underwent reverse transcription, so sequencing captured expressed TCRB transcripts. Only in-frame clones appear in the TCRdb table, and some are missing; sequencing was by immunoSEQ multiplex PCR. Found here are a few hundred thousand clones, 10% to 15% of them singletons; the top ten hold under 0.02%. Cell sorting via CD45RO/CCR7/CD25/CD127/CD95/CD27 was performed to obtain CD4+ naive, central memory, regulatory and stem cell-like memory cells. V was pared by 4 bases and J by 6 bases, with 3 bases of the junction left unmatched. Germline CDR1 and CDR2: SGDLS and YYNGEE. The CDR3 totals 12 residues. In this sample, this clone turned up a few times. The antigen is not known.

Material: naive CD4+ T cells from blood. The receptor was isolated from a man aged 18 to 29 in good health. This chain joins TRBV9 and TRBJ1-2; 7 bases fit TRBD1. This chain's CDR3 is CASSSQGDGYTF. CDR3 nucleotide sequence: TGTGCCAGCAGCTCTCAGGGGGATGGCTACACCTTC.